This TCR beta chain was identified during a study of TIL therapy for anti-PD-1-resistant metastatic lung cancer. On the study more broadly: Tumor harvest preceded PD-1/PD-L1 blockade, followed by nivolumab treatment. Half of patients were current or former smokers.

Time point specified: pre-treatment sample, taken before nivolumab and TIL therapy. The V gene's germline CDR1 is SGHRS and CDR2 YFSETQ. V shed 6 bases and J 2 bases; nucleotides not matched to a gene: 9. CDR3 size: 15 residues. This was the immunoSEQ v3 assay. Sequencing depth was about 2 million read pairs for survey level, roughly 4.5-6.5 million for deep. The assay was immunoSEQ multiplex PCR, and TCRdb's table has in-frame clones only and misses some. The table lists tens of thousands of clones, 65% to 80% of them singletons. The chain employs TRBV5-1 and TRBJ2-7; 9 nucleotides line up with TRBD1. The specimen comprised blood, sampled at baseline. The receptor comes from a man in his 70s with non-small cell lung cancer. The CDR3 loop reads CASTSGQGSPYEQYF. Written as DNA, the CDR3 is TGCGCCAGCACCTCGGGACAGGGATCTCCCTACGAGCAGTACTTC.